These T cell receptor beta chains were read from a single sample in a study of patients and donors after allogeneic stem cell transplantation. TCRdb passed the RT-PCR reads through MiXCR, listing each CDR3 protein once. The profile shows approximately 250,000 distinct CDR3 sequences, roughly an eighth of them singletons. Sequencing was carried out using blood, either unsorted or a sorted T cell fraction (not recorded which). These receptors all stem from a human donor who was either an allogeneic HSCT recipient or a stem cell or donor lymphocyte infusion donor (not recorded which). It is not recorded whose cells these are; they may come from a transplant donor. The CDR3 runs from the conserved cysteine through the conserved F or W. D genes are given only for firm matches. Expanded clones get a size class; other rows say once, few or many, or leave the size out.

clone_size	v_call	j_call	d_call	cdr3_nt	cdr3_aa
-	TRBV4-2	TRBJ2-5	-	TGTGCCAGCAGCCAGTGGTGGGATCCGGAGACCCAGTACTTC	CASSQWWDPETQYF
few	TRBV3-1	TRBJ2-1	TRBD2	TGTGCCAGCAGCCGGACACTAGCGGGGGGCCGCTCCTACAATGAGCAGTTCTTC	CASSRTLAGGRSYNEQFF
many	TRBV12-3/TRBV12-4	TRBJ2-2	-	TGTGCCAGCACCCTCCCACAGGTTCCTGGGGAGCTGTTTTTT	CASTLPQVPGELFF
few	TRBV29-1	TRBJ1-2	-	TGCAGCGTTCCCAGGGAAGCTAACTATGGCTACACCTTC	CSVPREANYGYTF
few	TRBV18	TRBJ1-2	-	TGTGCCAGCTCACCACCGCTGCAGTATGGCTACACCTTC	CASSPPLQYGYTF
-	TRBV5-4	TRBJ1-2	-	TGTGCCAGCAGTTCCTCATTTTCGGAGGGCGATGGCTACACCTTC	CASSSSFSEGDGYTF
-	TRBV10-3	TRBJ2-1	-	TGTGCCATCAGTGAGGGTTCGAGGGGCGATGAGCAGTTCTTC	CAISEGSRGDEQFF
few	TRBV5-5	TRBJ1-1	-	TGTGCCAGCAGCTTGGACAGGAGGGATAGGGCTTTCTTT	CASSLDRRDRAFF
few	TRBV5-1	TRBJ2-7	-	TGCGCCAGCAGCTCTAGTAATGGTATAGGCTACGAGCAGTACTTC	CASSSSNGIGYEQYF
many	TRBV2	TRBJ2-7	TRBD2	TGTGCCAGCAGTCCGACTAGCGGGAGTTCCTACGAGCAGTACTTC	CASSPTSGSSYEQYF
-	TRBV29-1	TRBJ2-3	-	TGCAGCACTCCCGATGGCATGGGCAGGGATACGCAGTATTTT	CSTPDGMGRDTQYF
few	TRBV12-3/TRBV12-4	TRBJ2-2	-	TGTGCCAGCAGCTTACAGGATAGCACCGGGGAGCTGTTTTTT	CASSLQDSTGELFF
-	TRBV2	TRBJ2-3	TRBD1	TGTGCCAGCAGTGGGACGGGACAGATCACAGATACGCAGTATTTT	CASSGTGQITDTQYF
few	TRBV7-9	TRBJ2-7	-	TGTGCCAGCAGCTTATCCCCCCCTGAACTGAGCTCCTACGAGCAGTACTTC	CASSLSPPELSSYEQYF
many	TRBV6-2/TRBV6-3	TRBJ2-1	TRBD2	TGTGCCAGCAGTTACTCGAAAGCGGGGGCCGTAAGCTCCTACAATGAGCAGTTCTTC	CASSYSKAGAVSSYNEQFF
-	TRBV15	TRBJ1-2	TRBD1	TGTGCCACCAGCAGTGGGACAGGGTTTTATGGCTACACCTTC	CATSSGTGFYGYTF
many	TRBV4-2	TRBJ1-1	-	TGTGCCAGCAGCCCCCGGGTTCGGGGACTCATGAACACTGAAGCTTTCTTT	CASSPRVRGLMNTEAFF
-	TRBV5-1	TRBJ2-2	TRBD2	TGCGCCAGCAGCTCACAAGCGGGAAACACCGGGGAGCTGTTTTTT	CASSSQAGNTGELFF
-	TRBV19	TRBJ2-2	-	TGTGCCAGTAGTGTCAGGATGGTCTCCGGGGAGCTGTTTTTT	CASSVRMVSGELFF
-	TRBV9	TRBJ1-1	-	TGTGCCAGCAGCGTAAAATCGAACACTGAAGCTTTCTTT	CASSVKSNTEAFF